This TCR beta chain was profiled in a study of cytomegalovirus exposure and HLA in healthy donors. Study-wide points: The CMV antigen specificity of a few CMV-associated chains was confirmed through in vitro analysis. It was assumed in the presence/absence analyses that sequencing depth was roughly uniform across donors.

Germline CDR1 reads MDHEN; CDR2 reads SYDVKM. Trimming removed 5 bases from V and 1 base from J; junction bases left unmatched: 6. The CDR3 totals 15 residues. Likely unrecorded immune exposures existed in these nominally healthy donors. PCR involved 60 Vbeta and 13 Jbeta primers. Profiling relied on immunoSEQ multiplex PCR, and the TCRdb table lists in-frame clones only, not all of them. The sample lists about 220,000 clones, about 74% seen once, with approximately 1.9% in the top ten. Turning to this clone: Its antigen remains unidentified.

The chain recombines TRBV28 with TRBJ2-3; 7 bases map to TRBD1. Specimen: PBMCs. This TCR was recovered from a woman aged 25 to 45 in good health and CMV-seronegative. CDR3 protein: CASSTPGQGTDTQYF. For the CDR3, the DNA is TGTGCCAGCAGTACACCCGGACAGGGCACAGATACGCAGTATTTT.